This entry lists 18 T cell receptor beta chains sequenced from one sample in a study of blood T cell repertoires in COVID-19. The method was immunoSEQ multiplex PCR; TCRdb's version includes in-frame clones alone and lacks a portion of them. Of approximately 490,000 clones listed, 88% are singletons. Sequencing was performed on PBMCs or T cells enriched from blood (not recorded which). The receptors were sampled from a woman aged 60 to 75 who had recovered from COVID-19.

This rearrangement joins TRBV11-2 to TRBJ1-1; D is undetermined. The germline CDR1 and CDR2 sequences are SGHAT and FQNNGV. The CDR3 runs to 13 residues. The V and J ends lost 5 bases and 1 base respectively, with 8 bases between them. CDR3 nucleotides: TGTGCCAGCAGCGTAAGACAGAACACTGAAGCTTTCTTT. Translating it yields CASSVRQNTEAFF. The full variable domain, completed using reference TRBV11-2 and TRBJ1-1, is EAGVAQSPRYKIIEKRQSVAFWCNPISGHATLYWYQQILGQGPKLLIQFQNNGVVDDSQLPKDRFSAERLKGVDSTLKIQPAKLEDSAVYLCASSVRQNTEAFFGQGTRLTVV.

V and J are TRBV9 and TRBJ2-7; tentatively, D is TRBD2 (5 bases). There are 15 residues in the CDR3. The V end lost 0 bases, the J end lost 2 bases, and 12 bases lay between the germline ends. Germline loops: CDR1 SGDLS, CDR2 YYNGEE. The CDR3 sequence is CASSVAGRLTYEQYF. In DNA, the CDR3 is TGTGCCAGCAGCGTAGCTGGCAGACTAACCTACGAGCAGTACTTC. The full variable domain, in which reference TRBV9 and TRBJ2-7 provide the parts outside the CDR3, is DSGVTQTPKHLITATGQRVTLRCSPRSGDLSVYWYQQSLDQGLQFLIQYYNGEERAKGNILERFSAQQFPDLHSELNLSSLELGDSALYFCASSVAGRLTYEQYFGPGTRLTVT.

The chain links TRBV29-1 to TRBJ2-2; D possibly corresponds to TRBD1 (6 bases). The CDR3 is made up of 14 amino acids. V was pared by 7 bases and J by 8 bases, with 20 bases between. CDR1 is SQVTM and CDR2 is ANQGSEA in the germline V gene. The CDR3 DNA reads TGCAGCGCCGCTGGACAGCAAAAAGGGGGGGAGCTGTTTTTT. Its translation is CSAAGQQKGGELFF.

This clone has only one observation. The genes are TRBV28 and TRBJ1-1; tentatively, D is TRBD1 (5 bases). The length of the CDR3 is 16 residues. Germline assignment: CDR1 MDHEN and CDR2 SYDVKM. The V and J ends lost 1 base and 1 base respectively, with 13 bases between them. The CDR3 coding sequence is TGTGCCAGCAGTTTATTAAGGGGTCAGCGGAACACTGAAGCTTTCTTT. Its protein product is CASSLLRGQRNTEAFF.

The chain joins TRBV2 to TRBJ1-2; weak D call: TRBD1 (5 bases). This CDR3 region has 11 residues. V was cut by 10 bases and J by 5 bases, with 11 bases left in between. Germline V gene lookup returns CDR1 SNHLY and CDR2 FYNNEI. DNA for the CDR3: TGTGCCATCGGTCGACAGTATGGCTACACCTTC. Translated: CAIGRQYGYTF.

The chain is built from TRBV7-2 and TRBJ1-5; D possibly corresponds to TRBD1 (5 bases). From germline, CDR1 is SGHTA and CDR2 FQGNSA. V was cut by 6 bases and J by 6 bases, with 12 bases left in between. CDR3 size: 13 residues. The CDR3 DNA sequence: TGTGCCAGCAGTTCGTCTCAGGGTCAGCCCCAGCATTTT. This sequence encodes CASSSSQGQPQHF.

The chain links TRBV7-9 to TRBJ2-1; 10 bases line up with TRBD2. The germline V gene has CDR1 SEHNR and CDR2 FQNEAQ (reference sequence). CDR3 size: 14 residues. Unmatched junction bases numbered 5, after V lost 5 bases and J lost 7 bases. CDR3 DNA: TGTGCCAGCAGCCCGGGACTAGCGTGGAATGAGCAGTTCTTC. Translation gives CASSPGLAWNEQFF.

The chain employs TRBV7-9 and TRBJ1-2, with 8 bases identical to TRBD1. There are 18 residues in the CDR3. Germline CDR1 and CDR2: SEHNR and FQNEAQ (reference sequence). V lost 5 bases, J lost 5 bases, and 19 bases stayed unmatched. CDR3 loop: CASSPTGTGAGASYGYTF. The CDR3 DNA is TGTGCCAGCAGCCCTACCGGGACAGGAGCTGGGGCATCGTATGGCTACACCTTC.

The chain links TRBV7-9 to TRBJ1-6; 8 nucleotides agree with TRBD1. Losses at the gene ends were 5 bases for V and 8 bases for J; bases not matched to a gene: 5. CDR1 and CDR2 from the germline V gene are SEHNR and FQNEAQ (reference sequence). The CDR3 runs to 14 residues. CDR3 in amino acids: CASSLTGVHSPLHF. The DNA of the CDR3 is TGTGCCAGCAGCCTGACAGGGGTTCATTCACCCCTCCACTTT.

On this clone itself: Within the sample, other DNA sequences also encode this same CDR3. The chain employs TRBV5-1 and TRBJ1-1; 10 bases are a match to TRBD1. The CDR3 has 14 residues. V lost 3 bases to trimming and J lost 3 bases; unmatched junction nucleotides: 2. Germline V gene data show CDR1 as SGHRS and CDR2 as YFSETQ. CDR3 DNA sequence: TGCGCCAGCAGCTCGGGACAGGGGCACACTGAAGCTTTCTTT. Its translation: CASSSGQGHTEAFF.

The chain uses TRBV19 and TRBJ1-3; 8 nucleotides align to TRBD1. CDR1 is LNHDA, CDR2 SQIVND, per germline (reference sequence). This CDR3 has 14 amino acids. The V segment lost 7 bases and the J segment 6 bases; nucleotides outside the gene matches: 8. The CDR3 loop is CASTWTGRINTIYF. Here the CDR3 DNA reads TGTGCCAGTACCTGGACAGGGAGGATAAACACCATATATTTT.

J is TRBJ1-2 and V is TRBV19; no clear D. Germline assignment: CDR1 LNHDA and CDR2 SQIVND (reference sequence). V shed 0 bases and J shed 5 bases, with 7 bases lying between them. The CDR3 contains 13 residues. Here the CDR3 reads CASSIDPGYGYTF. The DNA for the CDR3 is TGTGCCAGTAGTATAGACCCGGGTTATGGCTACACCTTC. Based on the CDR3 plus reference TRBV19 and TRBJ1-2, the full variable domain is DGGITQSPKYLFRKEGQNVTLSCEQNLNHDAMYWYRQDPGQGLRLIYYSQIVNDFQKGDIAEGYSVSREKKESFPLTVTSAQKNPTAFYLCASSIDPGYGYTFGSGTRLTVV.

This clone was seen a single time. The chain has TRBV6-5 and TRBJ1-1, with 9 bases fitting TRBD1. CDR3 size: 14 residues. The germline V gene has CDR1 MNHEY and CDR2 SVGAGI. The trim removed 5 bases at V and 3 bases at J, leaving 4 bases unmatched. This CDR3 is CASSRQGVDTEAFF. CDR3 in DNA: TGTGCCAGCAGTCGACAGGGGGTTGACACTGAAGCTTTCTTT.

The CDR3 sequence: CASSQEAGPYNSPLHF. CDR3 sequence (DNA): TGCGCCAGCAGCCAAGAAGCGGGCCCCTATAATTCACCCCTCCACTTT. This chain joins TRBV4-1 and TRBJ1-6, with D unclear. Germline loops: CDR1 MGHRA, CDR2 YSYEKL. V was clipped by 0 bases and J by 2 bases, with 8 bases between them. The CDR3 has 16 residues.

This clone was seen more than once but under ten times. V and J are TRBV5-1 and TRBJ1-3; 11 bases align to TRBD1. V lost 4 bases and J lost 3; bases outside the gene matches: 9. In germline, CDR1 is SGHRS, CDR2 YFSETQ. This CDR3 contains 17 residues. CDR3 in amino acids: CASSPARTGGDGNTIYF. CDR3 nucleotide sequence: TGCGCCAGCAGCCCCGCCCGGACAGGGGGCGATGGAAACACCATATATTTT.

The rearrangement joins TRBV28 to TRBJ1-6; D gene unclear. The germline V gene encodes CDR1 MDHEN and CDR2 SYDVKM. The V end was cut by 5 bases, the J end by 4 bases, with 12 bases between. CDR3 size: 15 residues. Here the CDR3 reads CASSTQEDYNSPLHF. The DNA for the CDR3 is TGTGCCAGCAGTACGCAGGAGGATTATAATTCACCCCTCCACTTT.

A remark on this clone: This specimen includes other DNA sequences encoding the same CDR3. The rearrangement joins TRBV3-1 (or the pseudogene TRBV3-2) to TRBJ1-2; 11 bases line up with TRBD1. The CDR3 is 13 amino acids. The germline CDR1 and CDR2 sequences are LGHDT and YNNKEL (reference sequence). V gave up 4 bases and J gave up 8 bases; unmatched junction bases: 3. CDR3: CASSLGQGGGYTF. CDR3 in DNA: TGTGCCAGCAGCCTGGGACAGGGGGGAGGCTACACCTTC.

The V and J genes are TRBV2 and TRBJ2-7; tentatively, D is TRBD2 (6 bases). The CDR3 contains 16 residues. The ends were cut back, 8 bases at V and 3 bases at J, with 23 bases in the middle. Germline CDR1 is SNHLY and CDR2 is FYNNEI. The CDR3 region is CASSKEGGSNYYEQYF. The CDR3 DNA follows: TGTGCCAGCTCCAAGGAGGGAGGCTCCAATTACTACGAGCAGTACTTC.